The subject of this entry is one TCR beta chain. The table lists this clonotype with many counts. It has no known antigen specificity. No base-level quality is on record; no much larger clone is a single base apart. The data were taken from a study of T cells in Graves' hyperthyroidism and ophthalmopathy (dated by TCRdb to the late 2010s). Regarding the study in general: Peripheral blood was collected at initial diagnosis, before any treatment. Once sampling was done, hyperthyroidism patients were given methimazole at a starting dose of 30 mg daily, whereas ophthalmopathy patients were given high-dose intravenous methylprednisolone. According to the paper, TCR Vbeta CDR3 sequencing was carried out on around 140 peripheral blood samples, which came from 40 to 45 ophthalmopathy, about 75 hyperthyroidism and roughly 17 progressor patients. Whether ophthalmopathy could be predicted prospectively was tested in an independent validation cohort made up of approximately 19 hyperthyroidism patients plus 17 patients who later progressed to ophthalmopathy. The 95 to 100 discovery patients were randomly divided into training and test sets at a 7:3 ratio. To identify TCR V-J signatures that set the groups apart, the researchers used a discovery cohort of 95 to 100 patients, made up of under 45 with Graves' ophthalmopathy and 55 to 65 with stable Graves' hyperthyroidism. In addition, the study compared T-cell repertoires in thyroid tissue and in blood from six Graves' hyperthyroidism patients.

V and J are trimmed by 6 bases and 3 bases, and the gene matches miss 6 bases of the junction. The CDR3 contains 15 residues, cysteine and phenylalanine counted. Only the CDR3 part of the read is kept: 45 bases, read in frame from the first base. From the germline V gene (reference sequence), CDR1 is DFQATT and CDR2 is SNEGSKA. Broad study findings and their caveats: Sample size was not statistically predetermined, and blinding of investigators to group allocation was not performed. Most expanded thyroid clonotypes (frequency above 0.001) were also detected in blood, suggesting blood repertoires may reflect thyroid immune responses. In validation, progression to ophthalmopathy was predicted by the model with 70.59% sensitivity and nearly 75% specificity, a median of roughly 6 months before onset. A model built on a 13 V-J signature distinguished ophthalmopathy from stable hyperthyroidism, reaching roughly 88% sensitivity and approximately 83% specificity in cross-validation and 80%/75% in testing.

The TCR beta CDR3 regions were amplified from the RNA transcripts. For the first round of RT-PCR on the TCR CDR3, the HTBI primer set was used together with the Qiagen OneStep RT-PCR kit. The libraries were constructed in a second round of multiplex PCR and then size-selected and purified. Libraries were sequenced paired-end with 100 bp reads on an Illumina HiSeq2000. The source study handled its data this way. SOAPnuke was used to process the raw data, with reads discarded if the reads contained adapters or uncalled bases, had a mean Phred below 15, or lacked an exact constant-primer or identifier match. High-quality paired reads were merged using COPE v1.2.5, and each unique nucleotide sequence was defined as a clonotype. MiTCR v1.1 was used to align the clonotypes against IMGT TRBV, TRBD and TRBJ reference segments. Only V-J combinations with frequency above 0.0001, covering about 99% of repertoires, were analysed. A TCS score was defined as the ratio between F50 (clonal expansion) and ExV (chaos), using BLOSUM62-based TCRdist between CDR3 peptides within each V-J. Welch's t-statistics and random forest reduced 514 V-J features to roughly 13, which were used in a naive Bayes classifier (R e1071). The similarity between thyroid and blood repertoires was quantified using the Morisita-Horn index. TCRdb trimmed the raw reads at Q25, called clones with MiXCR and kept productive beta chains. Identical CDR3 protein sequences are pooled into one entry, listed with their most common genes and DNA. The V and J calls were determined by TCRdb, not by the authors. Recorded for this sample are around 610,000 distinct CDR3 sequences; roughly 14% of them occurred a single time. Of the sample, around 4.5% is held by the ten largest clones.

Moderately to severely active disease, a Clinical Activity Score of at least 3, a NOSPECS grade of at least 4, and a duration under 3 months were present in ophthalmopathy patients. Exclusion was applied to patients with uncontrolled infections, other autoimmune diseases, pregnancy or lactation. Clinical symptoms, serum thyroxine and TRAb, thyroid ultrasound, and orbital computed tomography formed the basis for the diagnoses. PBMCs were separated from roughly 10 ml of fresh peripheral blood using Ficoll-Paque density gradient centrifugation. Total RNA was extracted using Trizol reagent, and RNA quality was assessed on an Agilent 2100 Bioanalyzer.

This sequence was found in a woman aged 35 to 49 with Graves' ophthalmopathy. The chain links TRBV20-1 with TRBJ2-2; 11 junctional bases match TRBD1. The sequencing sample was made of blood. CDR3 region: CSALPGQGDTGELFF. The DNA reads TGCAGTGCCCTCCCGGGACAGGGGGACACCGGGGAGCTGTTTTTT.